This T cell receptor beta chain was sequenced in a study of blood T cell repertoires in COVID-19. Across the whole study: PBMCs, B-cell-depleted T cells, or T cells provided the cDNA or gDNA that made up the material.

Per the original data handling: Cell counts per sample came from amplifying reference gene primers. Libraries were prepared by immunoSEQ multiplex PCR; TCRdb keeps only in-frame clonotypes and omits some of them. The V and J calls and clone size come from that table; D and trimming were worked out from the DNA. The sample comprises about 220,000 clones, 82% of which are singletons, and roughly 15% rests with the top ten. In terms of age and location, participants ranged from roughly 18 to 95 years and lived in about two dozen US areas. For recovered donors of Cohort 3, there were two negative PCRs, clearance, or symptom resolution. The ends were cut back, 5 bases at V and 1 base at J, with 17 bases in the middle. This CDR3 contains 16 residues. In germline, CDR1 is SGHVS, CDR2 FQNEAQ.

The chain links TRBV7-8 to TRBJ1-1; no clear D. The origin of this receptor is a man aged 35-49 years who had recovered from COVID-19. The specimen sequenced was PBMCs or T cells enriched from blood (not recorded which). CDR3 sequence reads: CASSPHEATTNTEAFF. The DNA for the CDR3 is TGTGCCAGCAGCCCTCACGAGGCAACAACGAACACTGAAGCTTTCTTT.